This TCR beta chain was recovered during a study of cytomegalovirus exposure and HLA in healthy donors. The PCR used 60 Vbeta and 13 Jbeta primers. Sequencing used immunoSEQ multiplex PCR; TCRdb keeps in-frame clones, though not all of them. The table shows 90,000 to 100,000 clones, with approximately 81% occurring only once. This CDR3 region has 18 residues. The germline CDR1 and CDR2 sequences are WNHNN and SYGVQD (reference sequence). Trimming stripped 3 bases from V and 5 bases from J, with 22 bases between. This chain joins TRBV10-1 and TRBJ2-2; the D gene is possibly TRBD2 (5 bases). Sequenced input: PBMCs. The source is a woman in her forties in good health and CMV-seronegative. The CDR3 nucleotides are TGCGCCAGCAGTGATGTCGCGACGGGTAGGAGCGGAACCGGGGAGCTGTTTTTT. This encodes CASSDVATGRSGTGELFF.